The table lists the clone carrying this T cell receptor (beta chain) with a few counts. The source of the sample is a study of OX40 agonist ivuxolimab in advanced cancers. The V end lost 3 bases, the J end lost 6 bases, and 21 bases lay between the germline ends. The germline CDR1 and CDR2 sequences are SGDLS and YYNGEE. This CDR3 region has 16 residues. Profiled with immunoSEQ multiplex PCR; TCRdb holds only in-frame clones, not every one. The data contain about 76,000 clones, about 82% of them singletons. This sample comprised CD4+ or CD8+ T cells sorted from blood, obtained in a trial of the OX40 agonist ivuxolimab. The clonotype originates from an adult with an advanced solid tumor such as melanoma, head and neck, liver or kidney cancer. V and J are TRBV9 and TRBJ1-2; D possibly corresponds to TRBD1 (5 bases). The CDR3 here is CASSGGSVRGMNGYTF. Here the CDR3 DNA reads TGTGCCAGCAGCGGAGGATCGGTTAGGGGAATGAATGGCTACACCTTC.